The 27 T cell receptor beta chains below all came from one sample that was sequenced in a study of cytomegalovirus exposure and HLA in healthy donors. PCR was performed using 60 Vbeta and 13 Jbeta primers. Measured with immunoSEQ multiplex PCR; TCRdb has only the in-frame clones, and not every one. The table records around 99,000 clones, around 77% of them present only once. Sequencing input: PBMCs. These receptors came from a man aged 35-49 years in good health and CMV-seronegative.

V and J are TRBV15 and TRBJ2-7; D perhaps matches TRBD1 (5 bases). From germline, CDR1 is LNHNV and CDR2 YYDKDF (reference sequence). V was cut by 2 bases and J by 3 bases, with 14 bases left in between. This CDR3 spans 15 amino acids. The DNA for the CDR3 is TGTGCCACCAGCAGACCGGTAAGGACAATCTACGAGCAGTACTTC. It specifies CATSRPVRTIYEQYF.

The CDR3 sequence: CASSRGDTGELFF. The DNA for the CDR3 is TGTGCCAGCAGCCGAGGAGACACCGGGGAGCTGTTTTTT. This chain connects TRBV11-3 to TRBJ2-2; D is undetermined. This CDR3 spans 13 amino acids. Trimming took 5 bases from V and 3 from J, leaving 7 bases between them. Germline lookup yields CDR1 SGHNT and CDR2 YENEEA.

This clone was counted between two and nine times. The V call is TRBV28, the J call TRBJ2-7; 14 bases line up with TRBD2. CDR3 length: 17 amino acids. CDR1 MDHEN and CDR2 SYDVKM come from the germline V gene. The V gene end was trimmed by 6 bases and the J gene end by 6 bases; junction bases not matched to a gene: 13. In DNA, the CDR3 is TGTGCCAGCAGCCTAGGGACTAGCGGGAGAGGGTCCGTCGAGCAGTACTTC. Translation gives CASSLGTSGRGSVEQYF.

This clone was recorded a few times. CDR3 in amino acids: CASSLVQGSVTQYF. The CDR3 region has the DNA TGTGCCAGCAGTCTCGTACAGGGGTCTGTGACCCAGTACTTC. The rearrangement uses TRBV27 and TRBJ2-5; TRBD1 matches at 7 bases. V gave up 5 bases and J gave up 7 bases; unmatched junction bases: 10. CDR3 size: 14 residues. From germline, CDR1 is MNHEY and CDR2 SMNVEV (reference sequence).

The chain employs TRBV2 and TRBJ1-5, with D possibly TRBD1 on 5 matching bases. Looked up from germline, CDR1 is SNHLY and CDR2 is FYNNEI. The CDR3 consists of 13 residues. V lost 4 bases and J 4 bases, leaving 8 bases between the germline ends. CDR3 sequence: CASSVAGNQPQHF. The CDR3 DNA follows: TGTGCCAGCAGTGTGGCAGGGAATCAGCCCCAGCATTTT.

This clone was seen once. The chain employs TRBV5-4 and TRBJ1-1, with D possibly TRBD1 on 6 matching bases. This CDR3 contains 14 residues. Between the trimmed V and J ends, which lost 4 bases and 8 bases, there was a span of 18 bases. Looked up from germline, CDR1 is SGHNT and CDR2 is YYREEE (reference sequence). The CDR3 protein is CASSVGAGDREAFF. CDR3 in DNA: TGTGCCAGCAGCGTGGGGGCAGGGGACCGCGAAGCTTTCTTT. Drawing the rest from reference TRBV5-4 and TRBJ1-1, the complete variable domain is ETGVTQSPTHLIKTRGQQVTLRCSSQSGHNTVSWYQQALGQGPQFIFQYYREEENGRGNFPPRFSGLQFPNYSSELNVNALELDDSALYLCASSVGAGDREAFFGQGTRLTVV.

The rearrangement joins TRBV15 to TRBJ1-1; D is possibly TRBD1 (5 bases). Germline CDR1 LNHNV, CDR2 YYDKDF (reference sequence). V was clipped by 5 bases and J by 1 base, with 11 bases between them. The CDR3 loop spans 14 amino acids. DNA for the CDR3: TGTGCCACCAGCTCGGGGACTTCGAACACTGAAGCTTTCTTT. Protein sequence: CATSSGTSNTEAFF.

The chain carries TRBV27 and TRBJ2-1; a possible D gene is TRBD2 (5 bases). Per germline, CDR1 MNHEY and CDR2 SMNVEV (reference sequence). The CDR3 covers 14 residues. Trimming stripped 0 bases from V and 5 bases from J, with 8 bases between. DNA for the CDR3: TGTGCCAGCAGTTTATCCCGACTAAACAATGAGCAGTTCTTC. Translating gives CASSLSRLNNEQFF.

The CDR3 DNA sequence: TGTGCCTGGAGTGTAGGGAGATTAGCCAAAAACATTCAGTACTTC. Protein: CAWSVGRLAKNIQYF. V is TRBV30 and J is TRBJ2-4, with TRBD2 as a possible D gene (5 bases). The CDR3 length is 15 residues. The V end lost 0 bases, the J end lost 0 bases, and 9 bases lay between the germline ends. CDR1 and CDR2 from the germline V gene are GTSNPN and SVGIG (reference sequence).

There are a few counts of this clone. This chain connects TRBV29-1 to TRBJ2-2, with D unresolved. From germline, CDR1 is SQVTM and CDR2 ANQGSEA. The CDR3 has 13 amino acids. Trimming cost V 4 bases and J 2 bases, with 8 bases left between them. In DNA form, the CDR3 reads TGCAGCGTTGTAAGCTCTAACACCGGGGAGCTGTTTTTT. Translation: CSVVSSNTGELFF.

The chain combines TRBV28 with TRBJ1-5, with 8 bases fitting TRBD1. From germline, CDR1 is MDHEN and CDR2 SYDVKM. Trimming took 5 bases from V and 4 from J; bases not matched to a gene: 7. The length of the CDR3 is 15 residues. The CDR3, as DNA: TGTGCCAGCAGTATCGACAGGGGAAGAAATCAGCCCCAGCATTTT. Translating gives CASSIDRGRNQPQHF.

V gene TRBV19 combines with J gene TRBJ1-1, with 9 nucleotides matching TRBD1. V trimming: 5 bases; J trimming: 4 bases; junction bases outside the gene matches: 14. CDR1 LNHDA and CDR2 SQIVND come from the germline V gene (reference sequence). The CDR3 has 17 residues. The CDR3 region has the DNA TGTGCCAGTAGTTTAACAGGGGGCGCGGGGCTAGGCACTGAAGCTTTCTTT. It translates to CASSLTGGAGLGTEAFF.

The J gene is TRBJ2-7, the V gene TRBV5-6; 10 bases are shared with TRBD2. Germline CDR1 reads SGHDT; CDR2 reads YYEEEE. V shed 4 bases and J 2 bases; nucleotides not matched to a gene: 3. The CDR3 spans 14 residues. The CDR3 is CASSLLAGAYEQYF. For the CDR3, the DNA is TGTGCCAGCAGCCTTCTAGCGGGAGCCTACGAGCAGTACTTC.

This clone was seen only once. The V gene is TRBV5-1, the J gene TRBJ2-5; 8 positions match TRBD2. This CDR3 is built from 14 residues. V shed 2 bases and J 4 bases; nucleotides not matched to a gene: 4. Germline CDR1 reads SGHRS; CDR2 reads YFSETQ. The CDR3 loop reads CASSLAGARETQYF. DNA for the CDR3: TGCGCCAGCAGCTTAGCGGGGGCTAGAGAGACCCAGTACTTC.

The V call is TRBV7-6, the J call TRBJ2-2; TRBD2 agrees at 9 bases. V gave up 7 bases and J gave up 8 bases; unmatched junction bases: 11. The V gene's germline CDR1 is SGHVS and CDR2 FNYEAQ. The CDR3 runs to 15 residues. CDR3 protein: CASTSEAGGIGELFF. The CDR3 nucleotides are TGTGCCAGCACCTCAGAAGCGGGGGGAATTGGGGAGCTGTTTTTT. Using reference TRBV7-6 and TRBJ2-2 for the parts outside the CDR3, the full variable domain is GAGVSQSPRYKVTKRGQDVALRCDPISGHVSLYWYRQALGQGPEFLTYFNYEAQQDKSGLPNDRFSAERPEGSISTLTIQRTEQRDSAMYRCASTSEAGGIGELFFGEGSRLTVL.

This clone came up a few times. The chain combines TRBV7-8 with TRBJ2-1, with D tentatively TRBD2 (6 bases). Germline CDR1 and CDR2: SGHVS and FQNEAQ. The CDR3 contains 15 residues. Trimming shortened V by 3 bases and J by 4 bases, and 13 bases separated the two germline ends. The CDR3 DNA is TGTGCCAGCAGCTTGGGTAGCGGTCCTTACAATGAGCAGTTCTTC. Amino acids: CASSLGSGPYNEQFF.

The sample holds one count of this clone. The chain carries TRBV7-8 and TRBJ1-6; tentative D call: TRBD1 (6 bases). V was trimmed by 4 bases and J by 6 bases, leaving 13 bases between them. CDR3 size: 15 residues. CDR1 and CDR2 from the germline V gene are SGHVS and FQNEAQ. CDR3 in amino acids: CASSSSRGTNSPLHF. The CDR3 bases are TGTGCCAGCAGCTCGAGCAGGGGCACTAATTCACCCCTCCACTTT.

The gene calls are TRBV5-8 and TRBJ1-5; D call uncertain. Germline CDR1 SGHTS, CDR2 YDEGEE. The CDR3 length is 15 residues. V shed 0 bases and J shed 0 bases, with 7 bases lying between them. CDR3 sequence reads: CASSLARYSNQPQHF. DNA for the CDR3: TGTGCCAGCAGCTTGGCCAGGTATAGCAATCAGCCCCAGCATTTT.

The sample holds one count of this clone. The chain is built from TRBV28 and TRBJ1-1; perhaps TRBD1 as D (5 bases). The CDR3 runs to 14 residues. Germline lookup yields CDR1 MDHEN and CDR2 SYDVKM. V dropped 5 bases and J dropped 6 bases, with 16 bases sitting between them. The CDR3, as DNA: TGTGCCAGCAGTACTTCCAGGCGGGGGGCTGAAGCTTTCTTT. Its protein is CASSTSRRGAEAFF.

The chain employs TRBV19 and TRBJ2-4, with 8 bases identical to TRBD2. The CDR3 consists of 17 residues. The germline V gene has CDR1 LNHDA and CDR2 SQIVND (reference sequence). The ends lost 3 bases at V and 0 bases at J; junction bases unmatched: 7. CDR3 loop: CASSISGGGPAKNIQYF. The CDR3 bases are TGTGCCAGTAGTATCTCCGGGGGGGGGCCAGCCAAAAACATTCAGTACTTC.

The V call is TRBV7-6, the J call TRBJ2-7; D remains ambiguous. The length of the CDR3 is 15 residues. V was clipped by 4 bases and J by 0 bases, with 13 bases between them. CDR1 is SGHVS, CDR2 FNYEAQ, per germline. The DNA for the CDR3 is TGTGCCAGCAGCTCCCCCTTTGATAGCTCCTACGAGCAGTACTTC. Its translation is CASSSPFDSSYEQYF.

The CDR3: CASGLPTGTDTQYF. Written as DNA, the CDR3 is TGTGCCAGCGGGTTACCGACTGGCACAGATACGCAGTATTTT. The chain uses TRBV27 and TRBJ2-3; D is unresolved. CDR3 size: 14 residues. The germline CDR1 and CDR2 sequences are MNHEY and SMNVEV (reference sequence). Trimming pared 8 bases from V and 1 base from J, leaving 13 bases between.

The V gene is TRBV15, the J gene TRBJ2-2; tentatively, D is TRBD1 (5 bases). Looked up from germline, CDR1 is LNHNV and CDR2 is YYDKDF (reference sequence). CDR3 size: 16 residues. Trimming cost V 1 base and J 3 bases, with 12 bases left between them. CDR3 sequence (DNA): TGTGCCACCAGCAGAGTTCCAGGGTATGACACCGGGGAGCTGTTTTTT. As protein: CATSRVPGYDTGELFF.

This chain uses TRBV5-4 with TRBJ2-7; 12 bases agree with TRBD2. Trimming removed 3 bases from V and 4 bases from J; junction bases left unmatched: 5. Germline CDR1 and CDR2: SGHNT and YYREEE (reference sequence). CDR3 length: 15 amino acids. The CDR3 protein is CASSWGLAGDYEQYF. In nucleotides, the CDR3 is TGTGCCAGCAGCTGGGGACTAGCGGGTGATTACGAGCAGTACTTC.

The chain is built from TRBV6-4 and TRBJ1-4; no definite D call. CDR1 and CDR2 (germline): MRHNA, SNTAGT. V was pared by 6 bases and J by 5 bases, with 19 bases between. The length of the CDR3 is 16 residues. This CDR3 is CASRVVRWYANEKLFF. DNA of the CDR3: TGTGCCAGCAGGGTAGTCCGTTGGTACGCGAATGAAAAACTGTTTTTT.

The chain uses TRBV27 and TRBJ2-7, with D possibly being TRBD2 (6 bases). Trimming shortened V by 0 bases and J by 6 bases, and 12 bases separated the two germline ends. The CDR3 sequence is 14 residues long. The germline gives CDR1 MNHEY, CDR2 SMNVEV (reference sequence). DNA for the CDR3: TGTGCCAGCAGTTTATCCTTCAGCGGGTCCGAGCAGTACTTC. Its translation is CASSLSFSGSEQYF.

This CDR3 reads CASSADSNRRNTEAFF. The CDR3 DNA reads as TGTGCCAGCAGTGCGGACAGTAATCGACGGAACACTGAAGCTTTCTTT. This chain links TRBV25-1 with TRBJ1-1, with D perhaps matching TRBD1 (6 bases). V shed 4 bases and J shed 1 base, with 16 bases lying between them. This CDR3 comprises 16 residues. Germline CDR1 MGHDK, CDR2 SYGVNS. The variable domain in full, with the rest retrieved from reference TRBV25-1 and TRBJ1-1, is EADIYQTPRYLVIGTGKKITLECSQTMGHDKMYWYQQDPGMELHLIHYSYGVNSTEKGDLSSESTVSRIRTEHFPLTLESARPSHTSQYLCASSADSNRRNTEAFFGQGTRLTVV.